Listed below are T cell receptor beta chains from one sample, sequenced in a study of shared clonotypes between healthy human individuals. Using immunoSEQ multiplex PCR, the repertoire was profiled, and TCRdb retains in-frame clones only, with some absent. The profile shows 550,000 to 800,000 clones, around 72% of them singletons. The source material was memory CD4+ T cells sorted from blood. These receptors originate from a woman in her thirties in good health. Both conserved end residues are trimmed from each CDR3. The D gene is left open where the match is weak.

J | D | V | CDR3
TRBJ2-3 | . | TRBV7-9 | ASSLVLGTDTQY
TRBJ1-3 | . | TRBV19 | ASNREGNTIY
TRBJ1-2 | . | TRBV28 | ASSLGVSARFISNYGYT
TRBJ2-3 | TRBD2 | TRBV5-1 | ASSITSGGSTDTQY
TRBJ2-7 | . | TRBV6-5 | ASSWGTPSYEQY
TRBJ2-1 | . | TRBV4-2 | ASSRERDNEQF
TRBJ1-2 | TRBD1 | TRBV5-4 | ASSFDRGHGYT
TRBJ2-5 | TRBD2 | TRBV5-1 | ASSFGTSGPPRETQY
TRBJ1-1 | . | TRBV11-2 | ASSLGVYAEAF
TRBJ2-5 | . | TRBV27 | ASRDLRGTGRATQY
TRBJ1-5 | . | TRBV4-1 | ASNPGRPWEQPQH